This TCR beta chain stems from a study of blood T cell repertoires in COVID-19. As for the study in general: COVID-19 samples, acute and convalescent, were from the United States, Italy and Spain.

In the study's own analysis: Amplification of reference gene primers provided the estimated nucleated cell counts. The protocol was immunoSEQ multiplex PCR, while the TCRdb copy is restricted to in-frame clones and leaves out a portion. V, J and clone size were drawn from that table, and D and trimming were deduced from the DNA. The table includes 100,000 to 140,000 clones, roughly 83% detected once. The germline V gene has CDR1 MGHDK and CDR2 SYGVNS. The V and J ends lost 5 bases and 6 bases, in that order; junction bases with no gene match: 13. This CDR3 has 16 residues. Material for sequencing was peripheral blood. The receptor was derived from a human donor in a cohort sampled during active COVID-19. The chain employs TRBV25-1 and TRBJ2-3, with 8 positions matching TRBD2. The CDR3 here is CASSTPRSGGRDTQYF. The CDR3 DNA sequence: TGTGCCAGCAGTACCCCCCGCAGCGGGGGAAGGGATACGCAGTATTTT.